This TCR beta chain was identified in a study of neoadjuvant anti-PD-1 for oral cavity cancer. Points from the study as a whole: Post-treatment tumors with larger preexisting clones showed more shrinkage. With a few patients per group, TCR findings need larger cohorts.

The CDR3 totals 14 residues. The ends lost 5 bases at V and 6 bases at J; junction bases unmatched: 4. CDR1 is SGHRS, CDR2 YFSETQ, per germline. TCRdb keeps only in-frame clones here, not all; method: immunoSEQ multiplex PCR. Counted here are about 23,000 clones, over 20% occurring once; the ten biggest clones make up 15% to 20%. Specified time point: after neoadjuvant nivolumab, at surgical resection. This clone was counted only a few times. The antigen remains undetermined. Here the sequenced sample was tumor tissue, taken after nivolumab (anti-PD-1) treatment. V is TRBV5-1 and J is TRBJ2-3; 12 bases line up with TRBD2. This clonotype originated in a person aged 35-79 years with oral cavity squamous cell carcinoma. CDR3: CASSGLAGRDTQYF. DNA for the CDR3: TGCGCCAGCAGTGGACTAGCGGGGAGGGATACGCAGTATTTT. Based on the CDR3 plus reference TRBV5-1 and TRBJ2-3, the full variable domain is KAGVTQTPRYLIKTRGQQVTLSCSPISGHRSVSWYQQTPGQGLQFLFEYFSETQRNKGNFPGRFSGRQFSNSRSEMNVSTLELGDSALYLCASSGLAGRDTQYFGPGTRLTVL.